These 16 T cell receptor beta chains share one sample of origin, sequenced in a study of blood T cell repertoires in COVID-19. The table came from immunoSEQ multiplex PCR; TCRdb's copy has only in-frame clones and leaves some out. The table has 70,000 to 80,000 clones, 80% seen once; the top ten hold about 12%. The specimen sequenced was peripheral blood. The receptors shown here come from a human donor in a cohort sampled during active COVID-19.

The rearrangement links TRBV7-2 to TRBJ2-2; 9 nucleotides agree with TRBD2. CDR1 is SGHTA and CDR2 is FQGNSA in the germline V gene. The CDR3 loop spans 15 amino acids. V lost 5 bases, J lost 6 bases, and 7 bases stayed unmatched. In nucleotides, the CDR3 is TGTGCCAGCAGCCCCGGCGGGGGGGATGCCGGGGAGCTGTTTTTT. Its protein is CASSPGGGDAGELFF.

The V call is TRBV5-7, the J call TRBJ2-7; D unresolved. TRBV5-7 is an ORF, and what it does is uncertain. The CDR3 runs to 14 residues. The V end lost 2 bases, the J end lost 3 bases, and 12 bases lay between the germline ends. DNA of the CDR3: TGTGCCAGCAGCTTTCCAGGAACCCTCTACGAGCAGTACGTC. It codes for CASSFPGTLYEQYV.

The CDR3 DNA is TGTGCCAGCAGTGAAAGGGGGCAGAGCTCCTATAATTCACCCCTCCACTTT. Translating gives CASSERGQSSYNSPLHF. The chain has TRBV6-1 and TRBJ1-6; 7 positions match TRBD1. This CDR3 has 17 residues. From germline, CDR1 is MNHNS and CDR2 SASEGT. V trimming: 2 bases; J trimming: 0 bases; junction bases outside the gene matches: 4.

V is TRBV5-5 and J is TRBJ2-5; a weak D match, TRBD2 (6 bases). Germline assignment: CDR1 SGHKS and CDR2 YYEKEE (reference sequence). V lost 4 bases to trimming and J lost 5 bases, with 18 bases between them. CDR3 length: 15 amino acids. The chain's CDR3 is CASSPEGIEVETQYF. The CDR3 region has the DNA TGTGCCAGCAGCCCGGAGGGCATCGAAGTGGAGACCCAGTACTTC.

The chain is built from TRBV7-8 and TRBJ1-5; 7 nucleotides match TRBD1. The CDR3 contains 17 residues. Looked up from germline, CDR1 is SGHVS and CDR2 is FQNEAQ. V dropped 1 base and J dropped 7; count of bases not matched to a gene: 13. CDR3 coding DNA: TGTGCCAGCAGCTTAGGGGCAGGGGCGAGAGGGGGCCAGCCCCAGCATTTT. Translated: CASSLGAGARGGQPQHF.

This rearrangement joins TRBV24-1 to TRBJ2-4; 9 positions match TRBD1. The germline V gene has CDR1 KGHDR and CDR2 SFDVKD. This CDR3 has 16 amino acids. Losses at the gene ends were 2 bases for V and 5 bases for J; bases not matched to a gene: 6. The CDR3 region is CATSDSGTGRENIQYF. CDR3 nucleotide sequence: TGTGCCACCAGTGATTCCGGGACAGGGAGGGAAAACATTCAGTACTTC.

V gene TRBV30 combines with J gene TRBJ1-4; 9 bases align to TRBD1. V lost 2 bases and J lost 10; bases outside the gene matches: 8. From germline, CDR1 is GTSNPN and CDR2 SVGIG (reference sequence). The CDR3 loop spans 14 amino acids. The DNA of the CDR3 is TGTGCCTGGAGTCATACAGGGGGCCGTGGAAAACTGTTTTTT. Amino acid sequence: CAWSHTGGRGKLFF.

The J gene is TRBJ2-1, the V gene TRBV5-1, with 12 bases lining up with TRBD1. The length of the CDR3 is 16 residues. Germline V lookup: CDR1 SGHRS, CDR2 YFSETQ. V trimming: 4 bases; J trimming: 2 bases; junction bases outside the gene matches: 4. CDR3 loop: CASSGGTGGPYNEQFF. The CDR3 DNA reads TGCGCCAGCAGCGGAGGGACAGGGGGCCCCTACAATGAGCAGTTCTTC.

J is TRBJ1-3 and V is TRBV6-5; D remains unclear. CDR1 and CDR2 from the germline V gene are MNHEY and SVGAGI. This CDR3 has 13 residues. Trimming stripped 6 bases from V and 0 bases from J, with 6 bases between. The CDR3 protein is CASRTSSGNTIYF. The CDR3 DNA reads as TGTGCCAGCAGGACAAGCTCTGGAAACACCATATATTTT.

This rearrangement joins TRBV6-5 to TRBJ2-7; 7 bases map to TRBD1. The length of the CDR3 is 15 residues. V trimming: 6 bases; J trimming: 0 bases; junction bases outside the gene matches: 8. Germline V gene lookup returns CDR1 MNHEY and CDR2 SVGAGI. This CDR3 reads CASSPTGLLSYEQYV. The CDR3 DNA reads TGTGCCAGCAGCCCGACAGGGCTACTCTCCTACGAGCAGTACGTC.

V usage is TRBV7-9 and J usage is TRBJ2-7, with D perhaps TRBD2 (6 bases). CDR1 and CDR2 (germline): SEHNR, FQNEAQ (reference sequence). The CDR3 is 13 residues long. V was cut by 0 bases and J by 6 bases, with 9 bases left in between. This chain's CDR3 is CASSLAGSGEQYF. CDR3 DNA: TGTGCCAGCAGCTTAGCCGGGAGCGGCGAGCAGTACTTC.

The chain uses TRBV6-5 and TRBJ2-3, with D tentatively TRBD1 (5 bases). Per germline, CDR1 MNHEY and CDR2 SVGAGI. The CDR3 contains 14 residues. V lost 6 bases and J 4 bases, leaving 14 bases between the germline ends. The CDR3 DNA reads as TGTGCCAGCAGCTCAGGGTTCTCGGCAGATACGCAGTATTTT. It translates to CASSSGFSADTQYF.

The CDR3 DNA reads TGTGCCAGCAGTTATAGTCGGGAGACCCAGTACTTC. Protein product: CASSYSRETQYF. V and J are TRBV28 and TRBJ2-5; D ambiguous. Germline CDR1 reads MDHEN; CDR2 reads SYDVKM. The V and J ends lost 4 bases and 5 bases respectively, with 8 bases between them. The CDR3 contains 12 residues.

The V gene is TRBV4-2, the J gene TRBJ2-2, with 10 bases lining up with TRBD2. Per the germline V gene, CDR1 is LGHNA and CDR2 is YNFKEQ. CDR3 size: 20 residues. Trimming removed 0 bases from V and 1 base from J; junction bases left unmatched: 11. The CDR3, as DNA: TGTGCCAGCAGCCAAGATCGTACCAGCGGGGGGGACTGGAACACCGGGGAGCTGTTTTTT. Its protein is CASSQDRTSGGDWNTGELFF.

The J gene is TRBJ2-5, the V gene TRBV24-1, with a weak D call TRBD1 (6 bases). With 3 bases removed from V and 2 bases from J, the gap between germline ends came to 12 bases. The CDR3 is made up of 15 amino acids. CDR1 is KGHDR and CDR2 is SFDVKD in the germline V gene. The CDR3 is CATSDPRGIQETQYF. The CDR3 nucleotides are TGTGCCACCAGTGATCCTAGGGGGATACAAGAGACCCAGTACTTC.

The chain uses TRBV5-1 and TRBJ2-5, with TRBD1 identical over 7 bases. This CDR3 has 14 amino acids. Germline V gene lookup returns CDR1 SGHRS and CDR2 YFSETQ. With V trimmed by 2 bases and J by 7 bases, 8 bases remained unmatched. The CDR3 loop reads CASSFDRELGTQYF. DNA for the CDR3: TGCGCCAGCAGCTTCGACAGGGAGCTAGGGACCCAGTACTTC.